The 13 T cell receptor beta chains below come from one sample, sequenced in a study of patients and donors after allogeneic stem cell transplantation. TCRdb itself ran the RT-PCR reads through MiXCR, one entry per CDR3 protein. The profile shows 150,000 to 200,000 distinct CDR3 sequences, 30% of them singletons. The source material was blood, either unsorted or a sorted T cell fraction (not recorded which). The origin of the receptors is a human donor who was either an allogeneic HSCT recipient or a stem cell or donor lymphocyte infusion donor (not recorded which). It is not recorded whose cells these are; they may come from a transplant donor.

The J gene is TRBJ1-6, the V gene TRBV6-5, with TRBD1 matching 7 bases. J lost 4 bases, V lost 2 bases, and 2 bases had no gene match. CDR3 size: 15 residues. Per germline, CDR1 MNHEY and CDR2 SVGAGI. The chain's CDR3 is CASSYGTVYNSPLHF. In nucleotides, the CDR3 is TGTGCCAGCAGTTACGGGACAGTATATAATTCACCCCTCCACTTT.

The chain carries TRBV28 and TRBJ2-3, with 8 bases matching TRBD2. Germline trimming cut 3 bases from V and 4 bases from J; bases unmatched to any gene: 12. The CDR3 has 17 residues. Germline CDR1 reads MDHEN; CDR2 reads SYDVKM. CDR3 coding DNA: TGTGCCAGCAGTTTCCCAGCGGGAGAATCCGTTGCAGATACGCAGTATTTT. Its translation: CASSFPAGESVADTQYF.

This clonotype was found a few times. CDR3 nucleotide sequence: TGTGCCATCAGTGACTCCCACACCGGGGAGCTGTTTTTT. Protein sequence: CAISDSHTGELFF. The chain is built from TRBV10-3 and TRBJ2-2, with unresolved D. The CDR3 is 13 residues long. Germline V gene data show CDR1 as ENHRY and CDR2 as SYGVKD. V dropped 3 bases and J dropped 3 bases, with 5 bases sitting between them.

V and J are TRBV29-1 and TRBJ2-3; no definite D call. Germline CDR1 reads SQVTM; CDR2 reads ANQGSEA. This CDR3 is built from 12 residues. V dropped 5 bases and J dropped 1 base, with 7 bases sitting between them. The CDR3 DNA follows: TGCAGCGTTAGACTTCGCACAGATACGCAGTATTTT. It specifies CSVRLRTDTQYF.

The table lists this clonotype with a few counts. The rearrangement uses TRBV29-1 and TRBJ1-2, with a tentative D call TRBD1 (5 bases). The CDR3 has 13 residues. Trimming pared 4 bases from V and 5 bases from J, leaving 14 bases between. Germline loops: CDR1 SQVTM, CDR2 ANQGSEA. CDR3 nucleotide sequence: TGCAGCGTTGTATCGGGACGCAAGTATGGCTACACCTTC. Encoded protein: CSVVSGRKYGYTF. Using reference TRBV29-1 and TRBJ1-2 for the parts outside the CDR3, the full variable domain is SAVISQKPSRDICQRGTSLTIQCQVDSQVTMMFWYRQQPGQSLTLIATANQGSEATYESGFVIDKFPISRPNLTFSTLTVSNMSPEDSSIYLCSVVSGRKYGYTFGSGTRLTVV.

The table lists this clonotype with a few counts. This chain connects TRBV4-2 to TRBJ1-6; D remains unclear. Germline CDR1 and CDR2: LGHNA and YNFKEQ. The V and J ends lost 1 base and 8 bases respectively, with 6 bases between them. The CDR3 runs to 13 residues. CDR3 protein: CASSQGRDSPLHF. The CDR3 DNA reads as TGTGCCAGCAGCCAAGGGCGGGATTCACCCCTCCACTTT.

This clonotype was observed at least ten times. The genes are TRBV6-5 and TRBJ2-1; tentatively, D is TRBD2 (5 bases). The CDR3 runs to 15 residues. V shed 0 bases and J shed 3 bases, with 9 bases lying between them. Germline V gene data show CDR1 as MNHEY and CDR2 as SVGAGI. CDR3 residues: CASSYSGVSYNEQFF. The CDR3 region has the DNA TGTGCCAGCAGTTACTCGGGAGTTAGCTACAATGAGCAGTTCTTC.

The chain carries TRBV9 and TRBJ2-7; D gene uncertain. V gave up 0 bases and J gave up 0 bases, with 4 bases separating them. The length of the CDR3 is 13 residues. From germline, CDR1 is SGDLS and CDR2 YYNGEE. DNA of the CDR3: TGTGCCAGCAGCGTAGAGACCTCCTACGAGCAGTACTTC. Protein: CASSVETSYEQYF.

This clonotype has ten or more counts. This chain joins TRBV6-6 and TRBJ1-4; D is uncertain. The V end lost 2 bases, the J end lost 3 bases, and 4 bases lay between the germline ends. Germline CDR1 MNHNY, CDR2 SVGAGI (reference sequence). CDR3 length equals 13 residues. CDR3 protein: CASSYRANEKLFF. The CDR3 DNA follows: TGTGCCAGCAGTTACAGGGCTAATGAAAAACTGTTTTTT.

V usage is TRBV7-9 and J usage is TRBJ1-2; D is uncertain. V was trimmed by 0 bases and J by 5 bases, leaving 10 bases between them. Germline CDR1 SEHNR, CDR2 FQNEAQ (reference sequence). The CDR3 length is 14 residues. In DNA form, the CDR3 reads TGTGCCAGCAGCTTAGCTGGGGAAGGGTATGGCTACACCTTC. Residues: CASSLAGEGYGYTF.

Worth noting for this clonotype: A clone one base away is much larger, so this may be a read error. This chain joins TRBV12-3 or TRBV12-4 and TRBJ1-2; weak D call: TRBD1 (5 bases). This CDR3 spans 14 amino acids. In nucleotides, the CDR3 is TGTGCCAGCAGCCCGTCGGGGGGAAGCTATTGCTACACCTTC. Residues: CASSPSGGSYCYTF.

CDR3 nucleotides: TGTGCCAGCAGCTACGGACTCCGGAGGGCTGAAGCTTTCTTT. Its protein is CASSYGLRRAEAFF. J is TRBJ1-1 and V is TRBV27, with D hard to call. Trimming pared 6 bases from V and 6 bases from J, leaving 17 bases between. The CDR3 extends over 14 amino acids. Germline-derived CDR1 and CDR2 are MNHEY and SMNVEV (reference sequence).

The chain combines TRBV20-1 with TRBJ1-3; D is undetermined. Trimming took 0 bases from V and 1 from J, leaving 4 bases between them. The CDR3 covers 13 residues. The germline V gene has CDR1 DFQATT and CDR2 SNEGSKA (reference sequence). The CDR3 region has the DNA TGCAGTGCTAGAGAAGTTTCTGGAAACACCATATATTTT. Its protein product is CSAREVSGNTIYF.